This is a list of T cell receptor beta chains from one sample in a study of blood T cell repertoires in COVID-19. TCRdb's copy holds only in-frame clones and misses some; the assay was immunoSEQ multiplex PCR. There are about 74,000 clones in the sample; approximately 78% occur only once, and roughly 15% lies in the top ten. Sequenced sample: peripheral blood. Receptor source: a human donor in a cohort sampled during active COVID-19. Both conserved end residues are part of each CDR3. A D gene is named only where the DNA matches it firmly. Clone size is shown for a subset of rows, as once, few, many or a class of expanded clone.

J | size | V | D | DNA | CDR3
TRBJ2-5 | . | TRBV7-9 | TRBD2 | TGTGCCAGCAGAATAGCGGGAGGTTCCGAAGAGACCCAGTACTTC | CASRIAGGSEETQYF
TRBJ2-7 | once | TRBV11-2 | TRBD2 | TGTGCCAGCAGACGACTAGCGAATACCTACGAGCAGTACTTC | CASRRLANTYEQYF
TRBJ2-4 | . | TRBV6-1 | TRBD2 | TGTGCCAGCAGTGAAAAAGGACGGGAGGGTCTCAAAAACATTCAGTACTTC | CASSEKGREGLKNIQYF
TRBJ1-1 | . | TRBV19 | . | TGTGCCAGTAGTATTACGCCAGGGAAAAGTGAAGCTTTCTTT | CASSITPGKSEAFF
TRBJ2-5 | . | TRBV4-1 | . | TGCGCCAGCAGCCTGAGCAACCAAGAGACCCAGTACTTC | CASSLSNQETQYF
TRBJ2-7 | . | TRBV28 | TRBD2 | TGTGCCAGCAGTCCCGGGACTAGCTCCTACGAGCAGTACTTC | CASSPGTSSYEQYF
TRBJ2-7 | . | TRBV15 | . | TGTGCCACCAGCAGAGATGGTACGGGAGAAGGCTCCTACGAGCAGTACTTC | CATSRDGTGEGSYEQYF
TRBJ2-1 | . | TRBV5-5 | TRBD2 | TGTGCCAGCAGCGAGCAACTAGCGGTTAGCTCCTACAATGAGCAGTTCTTC | CASSEQLAVSSYNEQFF
TRBJ2-7 | . | TRBV2 | . | TGTGCCAGCAGTGACACGGGATTTTACGAGCAGTACTTC | CASSDTGFYEQYF
TRBJ2-7 | few | TRBV7-2 | . | TGTGCCAGCAGCTTAGTAGGGGGGGGAACCTACGAGCAGTACTTC | CASSLVGGGTYEQYF
TRBJ1-5 | . | TRBV10-3 | . | TGTGCCATCAGATTACAGGTTTATAGCAATCAGCCCCAGCATTTT | CAIRLQVYSNQPQHF
TRBJ1-1 | . | TRBV4-3 | . | TGCGCCAGCAGCCCCTCGGACAGGAACACTGAAGCTTTCTTT | CASSPSDRNTEAFF
TRBJ2-7 | . | TRBV29-1 | TRBD2 | TGCAGCGCCCAGGAGGCGGGAGAGGGCGAGCAGTACTTC | CSAQEAGEGEQYF
TRBJ2-1 | . | TRBV29-1 | TRBD2 | TGCTCGTTAGGACGGACTAGCGGGAGTGGGAATGAGCAGTTCTTC | CSLGRTSGSGNEQFF
TRBJ2-1 | . | TRBV12-5 | . | TGTGCTAGTGGTTTTAAGTTCGGGGGAGGTTCATCCCGCAATGAGCAGTTCTTC | CASGFKFGGGSSRNEQFF
TRBJ2-7 | few | TRBV30 | TRBD2 | TGTGCCTGGAGTTGGGAGGGCGAGCAGTACTTC | CAWSWEGEQYF
TRBJ1-1 | few | TRBV5-4 | . | TGTGCCAGCAGCCCGAGAACCGGGAGCCACACTGAAGCTTTCTTT | CASSPRTGSHTEAFF
TRBJ1-1 | . | TRBV9 | TRBD1 | TGTGCCAGCAGCTCCCAACAGGGGGCGGGTACTGAAGCTTTCTTT | CASSSQQGAGTEAFF
TRBJ2-1 | . | TRBV7-2 | TRBD2 | TGTGCCAGCAGCTTGACTAGCGGGAGTGGGGGTCGCAATGAGCAGTTCTTC | CASSLTSGSGGRNEQFF
TRBJ1-4 | . | TRBV5-4 | . | TGTGCCAGCAGCGCGGGGGTATCTGAAAAACTGTTTTTT | CASSAGVSEKLFF
TRBJ2-7 | once | TRBV10-2 | TRBD2 | TGCGCCAGCAGTGCTACTAGCGGGGACTCCTACGAGCAGTACTTC | CASSATSGDSYEQYF
TRBJ2-7 | . | TRBV29-1 | TRBD1 | TGCAGCGTTGAAACCGCAGGGGGCTACGAGCAGTACTTC | CSVETAGGYEQYF
TRBJ2-1 | . | TRBV19 | . | TGTGCCAGTAGTACCCCCGAGACAGCCGACAATGAGCAGTTCTTC | CASSTPETADNEQFF
TRBJ2-7 | . | TRBV28 | TRBD1 | TGTGCCAGCAGAACAGGGGAGTCCGGCGAGCAGTACTTC | CASRTGESGEQYF
TRBJ1-1 | . | TRBV20-1 | . | TGCAGTGCTAGTGGAAGGCACAGCATGAACACTGAAGCTTTCTTT | CSASGRHSMNTEAFF
TRBJ2-1 | . | TRBV5-1 | TRBD2 | TGCGCCAGCACCTCGGGGCTAGCGGGAAATGAGCAGTTCTTC | CASTSGLAGNEQFF